The clone carrying this T cell receptor (beta chain) was seen more than once but under ten times. The antigen remains undetermined. This sample was taken from a study of response to subunit inactivated influenza vaccine. Study findings and constraints: Authors proposed each seasonal influenza vaccination draws in few new T cells.

Between the trimmed V and J ends, which lost 0 bases and 7 bases, there was a span of 10 bases. Germline lookup yields CDR1 SGHRS and CDR2 YFSETQ. The CDR3 spans 13 residues. TCRdb reprocessed the RT-PCR reads via MiXCR and lists one record per CDR3 protein. The sample lists hundreds of thousands of distinct CDR3 sequences, about a fifth occurring once. The rearrangement links TRBV5-1 to TRBJ1-1; D is perhaps TRBD1 (5 bases). This clonotype originated in a man in his fifties who received an inactivated influenza vaccine. Sequencing used PBMCs from blood, obtained less than 6 days after vaccination. Written as DNA, the CDR3 is TGCGCCAGCAGCTTGGAAGTCAGGGATGAAGCTTTCTTT. This sequence encodes CASSLEVRDEAFF.